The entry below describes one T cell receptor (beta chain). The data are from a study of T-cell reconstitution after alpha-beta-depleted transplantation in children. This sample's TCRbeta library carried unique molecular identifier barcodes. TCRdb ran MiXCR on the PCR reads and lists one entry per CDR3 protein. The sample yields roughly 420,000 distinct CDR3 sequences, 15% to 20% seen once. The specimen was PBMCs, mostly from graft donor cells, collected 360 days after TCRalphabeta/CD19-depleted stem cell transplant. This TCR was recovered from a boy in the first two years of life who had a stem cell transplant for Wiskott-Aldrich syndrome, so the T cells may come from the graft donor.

In DNA form, the CDR3 reads TGTGCCAGCAGTTACTCTGGTGCAGGCCCGGGAAACACCATATATTTT. Amino acids: CASSYSGAGPGNTIYF. The chain carries TRBV6-5 and TRBJ1-3; D remains unclear. Germline loops: CDR1 MNHEY, CDR2 SVGAGI. V lost 0 bases and J 4 bases, leaving 13 bases between the germline ends. The CDR3 sequence is 16 residues long.